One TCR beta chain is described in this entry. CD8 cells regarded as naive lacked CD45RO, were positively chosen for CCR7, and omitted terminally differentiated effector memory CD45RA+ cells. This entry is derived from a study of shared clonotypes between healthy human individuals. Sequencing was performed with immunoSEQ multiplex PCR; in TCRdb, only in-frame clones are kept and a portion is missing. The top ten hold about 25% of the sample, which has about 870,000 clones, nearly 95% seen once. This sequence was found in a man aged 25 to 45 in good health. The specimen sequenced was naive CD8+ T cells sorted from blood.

CDR3 sequence: CAISDPGQGNTEAFF. The CDR3, as DNA: TGTGCCATCAGTGACCCGGGACAGGGGAACACTGAAGCTTTCTTT. V usage is TRBV10-3 and J usage is TRBJ1-1; 9 positions agree with TRBD1. With V trimmed by 3 bases and J by 1 base, 3 bases remained unmatched. Germline V lookup: CDR1 ENHRY, CDR2 SYGVKD. CDR3 size: 15 residues.